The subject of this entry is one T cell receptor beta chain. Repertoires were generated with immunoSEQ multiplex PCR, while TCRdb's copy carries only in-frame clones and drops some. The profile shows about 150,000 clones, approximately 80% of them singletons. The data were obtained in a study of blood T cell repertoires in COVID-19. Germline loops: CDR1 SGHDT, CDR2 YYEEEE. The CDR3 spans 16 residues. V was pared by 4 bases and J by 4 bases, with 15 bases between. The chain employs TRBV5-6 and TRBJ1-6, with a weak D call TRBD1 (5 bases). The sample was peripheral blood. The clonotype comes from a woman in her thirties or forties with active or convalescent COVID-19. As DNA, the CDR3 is TGTGCCAGCAGCCAGGCAAGGGGACTTTATAATTCACCCCTCCACTTT. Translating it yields CASSQARGLYNSPLHF.